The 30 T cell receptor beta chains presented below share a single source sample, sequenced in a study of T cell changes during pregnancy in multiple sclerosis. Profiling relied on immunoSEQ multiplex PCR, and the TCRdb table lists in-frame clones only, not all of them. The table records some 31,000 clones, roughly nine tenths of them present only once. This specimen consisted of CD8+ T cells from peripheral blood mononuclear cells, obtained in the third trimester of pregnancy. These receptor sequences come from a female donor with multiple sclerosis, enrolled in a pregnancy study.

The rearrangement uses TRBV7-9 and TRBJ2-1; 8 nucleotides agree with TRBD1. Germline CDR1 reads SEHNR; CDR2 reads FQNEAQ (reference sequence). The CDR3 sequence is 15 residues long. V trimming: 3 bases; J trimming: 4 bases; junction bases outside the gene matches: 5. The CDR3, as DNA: TGTGCCAGCAGCTTTCCGGGACAGGTATACAATGAGCAGTTCTTC. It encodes CASSFPGQVYNEQFF.

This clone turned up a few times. The CDR3 here is CASSLAGGEGQPQHF. The DNA of the CDR3 is TGCGCCAGCAGCTTGGCAGGGGGCGAGGGTCAGCCCCAGCATTTT. The chain couples TRBV5-1 to TRBJ1-5, with 8 bases matching TRBD1. CDR1 and CDR2 (germline): SGHRS, YFSETQ. The CDR3 loop spans 15 amino acids. Trimming at V came to 0 bases and at J to 6 bases, leaving 5 bases not matched to a gene.

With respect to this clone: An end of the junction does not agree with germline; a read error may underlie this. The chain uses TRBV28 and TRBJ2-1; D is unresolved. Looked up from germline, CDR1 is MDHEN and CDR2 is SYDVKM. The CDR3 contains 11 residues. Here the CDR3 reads CASSPYNEQFF. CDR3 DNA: TGTGCCAGCAGCCCCTATAATGAGCAGTTCTTC.

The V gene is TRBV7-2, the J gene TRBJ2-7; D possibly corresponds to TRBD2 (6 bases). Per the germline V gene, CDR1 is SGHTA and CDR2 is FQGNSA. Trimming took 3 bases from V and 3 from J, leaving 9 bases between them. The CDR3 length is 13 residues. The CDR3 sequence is CASSLGGVYEQYF. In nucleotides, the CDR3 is TGTGCCAGCAGCTTGGGCGGGGTCTACGAGCAGTACTTC.

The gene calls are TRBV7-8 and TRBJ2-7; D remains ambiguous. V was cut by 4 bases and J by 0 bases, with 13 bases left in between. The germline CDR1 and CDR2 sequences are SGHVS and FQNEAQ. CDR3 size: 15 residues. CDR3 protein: CASSSKFTSSYEQYF. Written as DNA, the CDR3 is TGTGCCAGCAGCTCCAAATTCACGAGCTCCTACGAGCAGTACTTC.

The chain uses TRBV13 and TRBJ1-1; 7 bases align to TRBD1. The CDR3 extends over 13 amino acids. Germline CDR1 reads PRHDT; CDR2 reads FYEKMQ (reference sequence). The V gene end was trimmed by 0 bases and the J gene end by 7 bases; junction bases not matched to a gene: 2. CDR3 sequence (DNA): TGTGCCAGCAGCTTAGGACAGGGGAATGAAGCTTTCTTT. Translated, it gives CASSLGQGNEAFF.

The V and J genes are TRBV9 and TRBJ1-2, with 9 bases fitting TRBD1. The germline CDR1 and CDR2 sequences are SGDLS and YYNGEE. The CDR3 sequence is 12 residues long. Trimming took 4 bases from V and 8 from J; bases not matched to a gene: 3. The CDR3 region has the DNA TGTGCCAGCAGCCCGGGGACAGGGGGCTACACCTTC. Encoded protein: CASSPGTGGYTF.

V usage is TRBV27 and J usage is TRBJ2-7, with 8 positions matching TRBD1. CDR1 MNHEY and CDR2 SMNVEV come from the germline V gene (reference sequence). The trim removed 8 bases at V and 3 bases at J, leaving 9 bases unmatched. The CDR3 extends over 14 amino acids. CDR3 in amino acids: CASGPGDRYYEQYF. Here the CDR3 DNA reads TGTGCCAGCGGCCCGGGGGACAGGTACTACGAGCAGTACTTC.

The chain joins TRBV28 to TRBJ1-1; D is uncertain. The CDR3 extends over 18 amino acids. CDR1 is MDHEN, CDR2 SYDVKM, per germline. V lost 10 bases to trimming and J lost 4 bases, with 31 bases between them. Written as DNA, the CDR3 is TGTGCCACCAATGGGGAGGTTTTTGATAAATTAGTGAGCACTGAAGCTTTCTTT. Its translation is CATNGEVFDKLVSTEAFF.

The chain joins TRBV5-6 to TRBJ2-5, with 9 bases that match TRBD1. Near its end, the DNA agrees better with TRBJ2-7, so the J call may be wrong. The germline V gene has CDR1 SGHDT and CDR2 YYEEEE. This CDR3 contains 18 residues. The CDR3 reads CASSPGTGTRDFYYEQYF. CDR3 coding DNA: TGTGCCAGCAGCCCGGGGACAGGGACCAGGGACTTCTACTACGAGCAGTACTTC.

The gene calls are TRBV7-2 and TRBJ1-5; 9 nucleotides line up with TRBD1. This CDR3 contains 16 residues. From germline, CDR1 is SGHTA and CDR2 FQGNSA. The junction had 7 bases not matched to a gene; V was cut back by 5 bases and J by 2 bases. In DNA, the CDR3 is TGTGCCAGCAGCGCGGTTCGGACAGGGGGCAATCAGCCCCAGCATTTT. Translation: CASSAVRTGGNQPQHF.

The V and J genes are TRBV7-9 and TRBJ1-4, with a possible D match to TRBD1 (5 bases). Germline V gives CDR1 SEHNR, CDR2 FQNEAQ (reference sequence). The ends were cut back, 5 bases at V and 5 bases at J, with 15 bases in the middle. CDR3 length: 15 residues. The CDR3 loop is CASSPGGTENEKLFF. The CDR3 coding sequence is TGTGCCAGCAGCCCGGGGGGGACGGAGAATGAAAAACTGTTTTTT.

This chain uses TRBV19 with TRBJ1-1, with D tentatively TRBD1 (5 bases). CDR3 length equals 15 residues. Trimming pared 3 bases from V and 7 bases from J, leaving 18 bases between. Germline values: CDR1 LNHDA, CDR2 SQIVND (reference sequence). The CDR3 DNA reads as TGTGCCAGTAGTATGTTAGGGGAGGGTTTACGTGAAGCTTTCTTT. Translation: CASSMLGEGLREAFF.

CDR3 sequence (DNA): TGCGCCAGCAGCCAAGTTCTCTTGTCCCGGGACAGGGTGGGCATTCAGTACTTC. Translated: CASSQVLLSRDRVGIQYF. The chain employs TRBV4-1 and TRBJ2-4; 9 bases fit TRBD1. The V segment lost 1 base and the J segment 9 bases; nucleotides outside the gene matches: 16. The CDR3 length is 18 residues. CDR1 and CDR2 from the germline V gene are MGHRA and YSYEKL.

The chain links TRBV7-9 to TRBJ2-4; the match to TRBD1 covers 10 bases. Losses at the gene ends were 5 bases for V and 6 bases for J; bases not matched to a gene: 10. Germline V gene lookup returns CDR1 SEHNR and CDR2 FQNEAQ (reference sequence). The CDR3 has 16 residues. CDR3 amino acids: CASSPTGTGVGNIQYF. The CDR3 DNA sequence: TGTGCCAGCAGCCCTACCGGGACAGGGGTGGGAAACATTCAGTACTTC.

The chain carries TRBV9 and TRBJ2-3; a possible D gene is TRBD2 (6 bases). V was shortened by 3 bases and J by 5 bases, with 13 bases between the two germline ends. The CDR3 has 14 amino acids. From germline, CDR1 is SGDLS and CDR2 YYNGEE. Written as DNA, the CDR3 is TGTGCCAGCAGCGGGGGACTGCTGGTAGATACGCAGTATTTT. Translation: CASSGGLLVDTQYF.

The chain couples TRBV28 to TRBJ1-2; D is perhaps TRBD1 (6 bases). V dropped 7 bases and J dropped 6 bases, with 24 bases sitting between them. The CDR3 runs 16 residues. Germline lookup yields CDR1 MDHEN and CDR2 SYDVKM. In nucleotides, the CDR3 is TGTGCCAGCAATCACCCGAGAGCAGGGGTTGACCATGGCTACACCTTC. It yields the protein CASNHPRAGVDHGYTF.

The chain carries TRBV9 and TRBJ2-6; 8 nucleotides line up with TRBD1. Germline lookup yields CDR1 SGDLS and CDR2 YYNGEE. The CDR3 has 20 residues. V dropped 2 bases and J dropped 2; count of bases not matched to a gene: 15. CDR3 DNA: TGTGCCAGCAGCGTCCAAATTACAGGGGGTCCGCCTCCTGGGGCCAACGTCCTGACTTTC. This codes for CASSVQITGGPPPGANVLTF.

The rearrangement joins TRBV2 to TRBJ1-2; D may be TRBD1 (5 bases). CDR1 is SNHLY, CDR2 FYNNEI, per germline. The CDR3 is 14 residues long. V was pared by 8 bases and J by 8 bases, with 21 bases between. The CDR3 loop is CASGGVLVPVGYTF. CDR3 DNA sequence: TGTGCCAGCGGGGGGGTTTTGGTTCCGGTGGGCTACACCTTC.

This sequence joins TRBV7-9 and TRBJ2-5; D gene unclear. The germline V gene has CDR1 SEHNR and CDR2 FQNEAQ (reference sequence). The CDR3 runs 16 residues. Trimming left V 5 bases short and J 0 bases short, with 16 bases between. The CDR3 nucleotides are TGTGCCAGCAGCCCCCCCGGCGGAGAGAACCAAGAGACCCAGTACTTC. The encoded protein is CASSPPGGENQETQYF.

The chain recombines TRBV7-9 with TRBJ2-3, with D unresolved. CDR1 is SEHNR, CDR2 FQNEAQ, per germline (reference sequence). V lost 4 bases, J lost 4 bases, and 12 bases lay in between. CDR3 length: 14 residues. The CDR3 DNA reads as TGTGCCAGCAGCTCTAGACCCCGACCAGATACGCAGTATTTT. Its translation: CASSSRPRPDTQYF.

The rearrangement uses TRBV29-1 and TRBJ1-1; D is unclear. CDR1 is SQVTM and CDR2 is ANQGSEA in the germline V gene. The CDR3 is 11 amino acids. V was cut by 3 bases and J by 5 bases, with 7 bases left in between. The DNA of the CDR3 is TGCAGCGTTGACGTGCGTACTGAAGCTTTCTTT. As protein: CSVDVRTEAFF.

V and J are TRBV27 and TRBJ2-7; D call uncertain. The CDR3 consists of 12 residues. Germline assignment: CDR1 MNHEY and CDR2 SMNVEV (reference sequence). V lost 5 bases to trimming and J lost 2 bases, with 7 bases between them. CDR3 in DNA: TGTGCCAGCAGTGATGACACCTACGAGCAGTACTTC. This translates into CASSDDTYEQYF.

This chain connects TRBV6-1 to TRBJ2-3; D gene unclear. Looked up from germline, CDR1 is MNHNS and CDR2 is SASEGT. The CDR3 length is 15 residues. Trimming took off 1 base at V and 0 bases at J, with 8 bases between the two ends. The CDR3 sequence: CASSEGLRSTDTQYF. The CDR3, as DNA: TGTGCCAGCAGTGAAGGTCTCAGGAGCACAGATACGCAGTATTTT.

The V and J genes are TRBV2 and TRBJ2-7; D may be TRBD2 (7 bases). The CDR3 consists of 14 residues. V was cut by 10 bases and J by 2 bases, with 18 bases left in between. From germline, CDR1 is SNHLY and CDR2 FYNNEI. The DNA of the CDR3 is TGTGCCACCAGCCGTGGGGGGGCCACCTACGAGCAGTACTTC. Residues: CATSRGGATYEQYF.

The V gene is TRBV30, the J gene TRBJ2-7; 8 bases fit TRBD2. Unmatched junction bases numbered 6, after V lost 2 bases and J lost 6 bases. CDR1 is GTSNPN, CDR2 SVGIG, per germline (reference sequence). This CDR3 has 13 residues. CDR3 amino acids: CAWSWTSLGEQYF. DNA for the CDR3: TGTGCCTGGAGTTGGACTAGCCTCGGCGAGCAGTACTTC. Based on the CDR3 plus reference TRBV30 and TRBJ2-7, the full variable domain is SQTIHQWPATLVQPVGSPLSLECTVEGTSNPNLYWYRQAAGRGLQLLFYSVGIGQISSEVPQNLSASRPQDRQFILSSKKLLLSDSGFYLCAWSWTSLGEQYFGPGTRLTVT.

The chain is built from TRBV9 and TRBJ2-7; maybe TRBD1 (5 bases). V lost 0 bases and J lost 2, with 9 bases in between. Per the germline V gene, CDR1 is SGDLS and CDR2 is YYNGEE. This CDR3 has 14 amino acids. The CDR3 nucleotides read TGTGCCAGCAGCGTAGAAGGACACCCCTACGAGCAGTACTTC. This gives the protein CASSVEGHPYEQYF.

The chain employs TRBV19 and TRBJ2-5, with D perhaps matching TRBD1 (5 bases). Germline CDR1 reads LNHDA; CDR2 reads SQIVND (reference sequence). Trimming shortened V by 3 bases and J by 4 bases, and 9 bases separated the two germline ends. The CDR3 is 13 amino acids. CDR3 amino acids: CASSMAGSETQYF. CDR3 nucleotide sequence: TGTGCCAGTAGTATGGCAGGGTCAGAGACCCAGTACTTC.

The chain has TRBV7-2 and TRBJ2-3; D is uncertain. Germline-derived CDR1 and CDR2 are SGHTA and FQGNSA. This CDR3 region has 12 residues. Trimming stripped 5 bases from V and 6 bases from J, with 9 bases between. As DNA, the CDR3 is TGTGCCAGCAGCCCACACCCCGATACGCAGTATTTT. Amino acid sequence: CASSPHPDTQYF. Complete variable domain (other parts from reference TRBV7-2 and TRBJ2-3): GAGVSQSPSNKVTEKGKDVELRCDPISGHTALYWYRQSLGQGLEFLIYFQGNSAPDKSGLPSDRFSAERTGGSVSTLTIQRTQQEDSAVYLCASSPHPDTQYFGPGTRLTVL.

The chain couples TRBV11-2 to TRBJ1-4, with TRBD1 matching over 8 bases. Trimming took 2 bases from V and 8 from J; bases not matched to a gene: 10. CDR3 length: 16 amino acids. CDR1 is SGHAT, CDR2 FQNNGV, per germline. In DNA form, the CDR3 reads TGTGCCAGCAGCTTAACGATAGTGACAGGGGTCGAAAAACTGTTTTTT. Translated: CASSLTIVTGVEKLFF.